The present T cell receptor beta chain was sequenced within a study of breast tumors, draining lymph nodes, adjacent tissues. Trimming pared 0 bases from V and 6 bases from J, leaving 15 bases between. CDR1 and CDR2 from the germline V gene are SGHRS and YFSETQ. CDR3 size: 16 residues. Study results and limitations: Findings are consistent with lymph node origin and intratumoral expansion of most tumor T cells. Data only fit, rather than demonstrated, lymph node origin of most tumor T cells. Tumor TCR diversity was below lymph nodes but above nontumor tissue. Compared with basal-like, luminal-like tumors shared significantly more repertoire with nontumor tissue.

This clonotype was observed many times. Its antigen is undetermined. TCRdb re-analysed the multiplex PCR reads in MiXCR, keeping a single row per CDR3 protein. The profile shows around 230,000 distinct CDR3 sequences, under 40% of them singletons. The lymph nodes were axillary draining lymph nodes from breast cancer patients. The origin of this receptor is a female donor with breast cancer. Some clones in this sample may be carry-over from other donors' samples. The sequencing sample was made of axillary lymph node tissue. The V gene is TRBV5-1, the J gene TRBJ1-4; a weak D match, TRBD1 (5 bases). The CDR3 nucleotides are TGCGCCAGCAGCTTGGGTCCGTCGGGGGGACATGAAAAACTGTTTTTT. As protein: CASSLGPSGGHEKLFF.